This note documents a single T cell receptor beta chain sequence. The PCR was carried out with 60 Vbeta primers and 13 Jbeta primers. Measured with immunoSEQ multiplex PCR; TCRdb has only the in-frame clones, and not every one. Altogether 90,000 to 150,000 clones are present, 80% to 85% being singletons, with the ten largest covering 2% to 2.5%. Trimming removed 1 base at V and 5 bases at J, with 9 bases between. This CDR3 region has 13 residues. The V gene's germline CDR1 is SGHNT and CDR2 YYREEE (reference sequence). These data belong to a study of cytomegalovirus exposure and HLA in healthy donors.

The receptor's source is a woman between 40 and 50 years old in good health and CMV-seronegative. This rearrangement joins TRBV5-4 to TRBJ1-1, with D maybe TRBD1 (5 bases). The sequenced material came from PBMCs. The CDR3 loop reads CASSLPGRTEAFF. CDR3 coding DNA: TGTGCCAGCAGCTTGCCAGGGCGGACTGAAGCTTTCTTT.